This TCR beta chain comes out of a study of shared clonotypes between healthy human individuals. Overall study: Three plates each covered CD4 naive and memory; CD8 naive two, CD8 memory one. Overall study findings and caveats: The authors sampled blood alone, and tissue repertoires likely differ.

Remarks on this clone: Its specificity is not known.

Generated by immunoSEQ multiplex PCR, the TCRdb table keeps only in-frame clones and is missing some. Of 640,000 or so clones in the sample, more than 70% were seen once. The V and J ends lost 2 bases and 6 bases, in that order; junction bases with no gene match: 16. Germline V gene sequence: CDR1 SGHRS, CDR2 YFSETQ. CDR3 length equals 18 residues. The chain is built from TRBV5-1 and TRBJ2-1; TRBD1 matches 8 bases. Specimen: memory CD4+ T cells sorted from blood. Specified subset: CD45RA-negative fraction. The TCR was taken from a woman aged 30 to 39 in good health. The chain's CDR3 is CASSFHYSGTQGANEQFF. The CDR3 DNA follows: TGCGCCAGCAGCTTTCACTACTCCGGGACTCAGGGGGCCAATGAGCAGTTCTTC.